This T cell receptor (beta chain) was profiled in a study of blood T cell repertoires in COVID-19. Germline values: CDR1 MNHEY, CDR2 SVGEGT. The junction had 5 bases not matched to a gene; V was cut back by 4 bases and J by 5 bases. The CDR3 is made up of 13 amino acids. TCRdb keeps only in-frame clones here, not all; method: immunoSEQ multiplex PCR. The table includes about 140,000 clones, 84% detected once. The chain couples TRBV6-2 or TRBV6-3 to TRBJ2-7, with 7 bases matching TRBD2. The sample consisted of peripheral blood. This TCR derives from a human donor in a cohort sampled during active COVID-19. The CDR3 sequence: CASSFTSDHEQYF. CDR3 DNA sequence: TGTGCCAGCAGTTTCACTAGCGACCACGAGCAGTACTTC.